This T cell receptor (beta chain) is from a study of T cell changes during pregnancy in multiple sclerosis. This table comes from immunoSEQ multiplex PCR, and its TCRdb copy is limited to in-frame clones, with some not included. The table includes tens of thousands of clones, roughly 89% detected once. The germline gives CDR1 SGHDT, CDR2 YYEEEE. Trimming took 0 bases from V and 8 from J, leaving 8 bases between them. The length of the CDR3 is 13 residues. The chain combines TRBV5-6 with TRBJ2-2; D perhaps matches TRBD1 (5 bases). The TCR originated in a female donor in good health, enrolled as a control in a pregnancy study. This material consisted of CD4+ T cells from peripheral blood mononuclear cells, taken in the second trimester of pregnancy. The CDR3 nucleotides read TGTGCCAGCAGCTTGGTAGGGGCAGGGGAGCTGTTTTTT. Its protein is CASSLVGAGELFF.